This is a list of T cell receptor beta chains from one sample in a study of long-term antiretroviral therapy in people with HIV. Sequencing used immunoSEQ multiplex PCR; TCRdb keeps in-frame clones, though not all of them. The data contain 17,000 or so clones, 81% of them singletons. The sequences come from unsorted PBMCs, collected 0.3 years before starting antiretroviral therapy. The receptors were gathered from a man aged 45-60 years with HIV. The conserved cysteine and the conserved F or W are not part of the CDR3 here. Clone sizes are given selectively: once, few, many, or a class where the clone is expanded.

j_call: TRBJ1-6
v_call: TRBV7-9
clone_size: few
cdr3_aa: ASSSGTSYNSPLH

j_call: TRBJ1-3
v_call: TRBV6-6
clone_size: .
cdr3_aa: ASRQGPYYSGNTIY

j_call: TRBJ2-2
v_call: TRBV2
clone_size: .
cdr3_aa: ASSERELTGELF

j_call: TRBJ2-7
v_call: TRBV10-3
clone_size: few
cdr3_aa: ATDAGTGGRYEQY

j_call: TRBJ2-1
v_call: TRBV11-2
clone_size: .
cdr3_aa: ASSFTARAYNEQF

j_call: TRBJ2-6
v_call: TRBV10-3
clone_size: .
cdr3_aa: AISEIQGSEGSGANVLT

j_call: TRBJ1-2
v_call: TRBV7-9
clone_size: .
cdr3_aa: ASSLAVGYGYT

j_call: TRBJ2-1
v_call: TRBV11-2
clone_size: .
cdr3_aa: ASSLDLGIYNEQF

j_call: TRBJ2-7
v_call: TRBV10-2
clone_size: .
cdr3_aa: ASSERGGLYEQY

j_call: TRBJ2-7
v_call: TRBV5-1
clone_size: .
cdr3_aa: ASSLVGGRDEQY

j_call: TRBJ1-2
v_call: TRBV6-5
clone_size: .
cdr3_aa: ASSEDSGGYT

j_call: TRBJ1-1
v_call: TRBV7-9
clone_size: .
cdr3_aa: ASSLESAVGTEAF

j_call: TRBJ2-2
v_call: TRBV7-9
clone_size: few
cdr3_aa: ASSLRGDHTGELF

j_call: TRBJ1-4
v_call: TRBV18
clone_size: .
cdr3_aa: ASSPDPNEKLF

j_call: TRBJ2-7
v_call: TRBV6-6
clone_size: .
cdr3_aa: ASTYGGKGEQY

j_call: TRBJ1-5
v_call: TRBV30
clone_size: .
cdr3_aa: AWSAGTVSDQPQH

j_call: TRBJ1-1
v_call: TRBV9
clone_size: .
cdr3_aa: ASSPRGNSEAF

j_call: TRBJ1-2
v_call: TRBV5-4
clone_size: few
cdr3_aa: ASSFDRSDGYT

j_call: TRBJ2-4
v_call: TRBV18
clone_size: .
cdr3_aa: ASSPAHSKNIQY

j_call: TRBJ1-2
v_call: TRBV6-6
clone_size: .
cdr3_aa: ASSQRIDSYGYT

j_call: TRBJ1-2
v_call: TRBV5-1
clone_size: .
cdr3_aa: ASSPTWGAGGYT

j_call: TRBJ1-6
v_call: TRBV7-2
clone_size: few
cdr3_aa: ASSLGGSPLH

j_call: TRBJ2-7
v_call: TRBV19
clone_size: .
cdr3_aa: ASSGIAGGSYEQY

j_call: TRBJ2-7
v_call: TRBV28
clone_size: .
cdr3_aa: ASSNRGPYEQY

j_call: TRBJ1-5
v_call: TRBV18
clone_size: .
cdr3_aa: ASSPLGRADWGTQH

j_call: TRBJ1-1
v_call: TRBV29-1
clone_size: .
cdr3_aa: SVEDGQDAGGEAF

j_call: TRBJ1-2
v_call: TRBV28
clone_size: .
cdr3_aa: ASSLLGGEDYGYT

j_call: TRBJ1-2
v_call: TRBV7-9
clone_size: .
cdr3_aa: ASSSGQYSY

j_call: TRBJ2-7
v_call: TRBV7-9
clone_size: .
cdr3_aa: ASSLKGGTTYEQY

j_call: TRBJ2-1
v_call: TRBV11-2
clone_size: .
cdr3_aa: ASSLVFLAGVEQF

j_call: TRBJ2-5
v_call: TRBV7-2
clone_size: .
cdr3_aa: ATSGGFQETQY

j_call: TRBJ1-1
v_call: TRBV4-3
clone_size: .
cdr3_aa: ASSQATGAEAF

j_call: TRBJ1-1
v_call: TRBV28
clone_size: .
cdr3_aa: ASSSPPWGASTEAF

j_call: TRBJ2-7
v_call: TRBV23-1
clone_size: .
cdr3_aa: ASSRLGTLYYEQY

j_call: TRBJ2-3
v_call: TRBV7-8
clone_size: .
cdr3_aa: ASRSTGHDTDTQY